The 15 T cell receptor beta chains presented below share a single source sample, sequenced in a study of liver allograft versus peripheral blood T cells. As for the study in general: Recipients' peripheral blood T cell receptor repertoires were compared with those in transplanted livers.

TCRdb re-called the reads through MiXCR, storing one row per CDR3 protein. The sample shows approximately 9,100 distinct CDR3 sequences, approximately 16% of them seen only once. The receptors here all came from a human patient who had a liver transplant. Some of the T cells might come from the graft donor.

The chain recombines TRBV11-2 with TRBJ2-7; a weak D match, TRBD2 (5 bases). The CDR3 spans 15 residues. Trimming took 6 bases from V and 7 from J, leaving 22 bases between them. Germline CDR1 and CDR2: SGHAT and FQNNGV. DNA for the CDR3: TGTGCCAGCAGTCCCTCGGGATGGAACACGGGGGAGCAGTACTTC. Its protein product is CASSPSGWNTGEQYF.

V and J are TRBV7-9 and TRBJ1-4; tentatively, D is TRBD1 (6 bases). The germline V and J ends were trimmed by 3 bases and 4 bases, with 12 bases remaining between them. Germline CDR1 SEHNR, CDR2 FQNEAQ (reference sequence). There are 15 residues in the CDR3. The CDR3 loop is CASSLSGTYNEKLFF. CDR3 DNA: TGTGCCAGCAGCTTGTCCGGGACATATAATGAAAAACTGTTTTTT.

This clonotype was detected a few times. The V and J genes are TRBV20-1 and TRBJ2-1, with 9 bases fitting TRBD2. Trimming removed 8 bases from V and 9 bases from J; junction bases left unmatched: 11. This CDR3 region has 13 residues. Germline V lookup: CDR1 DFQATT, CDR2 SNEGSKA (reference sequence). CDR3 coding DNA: TGCAGTCCGTTTGAAGCGGGAGGTCTTGAGCAGTTCTTC. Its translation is CSPFEAGGLEQFF.

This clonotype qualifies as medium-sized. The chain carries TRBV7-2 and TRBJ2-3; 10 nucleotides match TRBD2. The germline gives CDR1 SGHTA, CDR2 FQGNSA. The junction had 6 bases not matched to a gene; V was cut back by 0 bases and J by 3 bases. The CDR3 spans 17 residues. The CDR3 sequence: CASSLASSGSGTDTQYF. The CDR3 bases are TGTGCCAGCAGCTTAGCCTCTAGCGGGAGTGGGACAGATACGCAGTATTTT.

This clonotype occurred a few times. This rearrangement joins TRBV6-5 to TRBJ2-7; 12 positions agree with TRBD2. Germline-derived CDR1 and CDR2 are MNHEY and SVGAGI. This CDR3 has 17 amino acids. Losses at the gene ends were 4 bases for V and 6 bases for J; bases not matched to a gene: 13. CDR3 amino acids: CASSLHNRLAGVSEQYF. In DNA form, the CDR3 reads TGTGCCAGCAGTTTACATAACCGACTAGCGGGAGTATCCGAGCAGTACTTC.

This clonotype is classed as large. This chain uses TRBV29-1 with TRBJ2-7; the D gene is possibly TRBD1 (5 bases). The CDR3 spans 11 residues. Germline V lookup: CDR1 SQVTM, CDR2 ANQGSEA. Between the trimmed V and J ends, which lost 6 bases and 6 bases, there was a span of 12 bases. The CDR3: CSVQGSLEQYF. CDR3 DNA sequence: TGCAGCGTCCAGGGATCTCTCGAGCAGTACTTC.

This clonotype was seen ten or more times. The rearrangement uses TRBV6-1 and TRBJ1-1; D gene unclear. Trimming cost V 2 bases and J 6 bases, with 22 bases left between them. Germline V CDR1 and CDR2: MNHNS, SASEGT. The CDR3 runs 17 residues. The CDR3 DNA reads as TGTGCCAGCAGTGAAAGAAAAGGGCGGGCGAGGTTGGCTGAAGCTTTCTTT. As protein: CASSERKGRARLAEAFF.

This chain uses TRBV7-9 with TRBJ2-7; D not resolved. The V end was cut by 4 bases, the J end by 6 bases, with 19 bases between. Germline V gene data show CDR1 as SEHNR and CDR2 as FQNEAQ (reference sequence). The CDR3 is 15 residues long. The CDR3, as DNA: TGTGCCAGCAGCTCTCCATCTTCTGGAGTGAGCGAGCAGTACTTC. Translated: CASSSPSSGVSEQYF. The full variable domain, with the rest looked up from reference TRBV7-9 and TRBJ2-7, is DTGVSQNPRHKITKRGQNVTFRCDPISEHNRLYWYRQTLGQGPEFLTYFQNEAQLEKSRLLSDRFSAERPKGSFSTLEIQRTEQGDSAMYLCASSSPSSGVSEQYFGPGTRLTVT.

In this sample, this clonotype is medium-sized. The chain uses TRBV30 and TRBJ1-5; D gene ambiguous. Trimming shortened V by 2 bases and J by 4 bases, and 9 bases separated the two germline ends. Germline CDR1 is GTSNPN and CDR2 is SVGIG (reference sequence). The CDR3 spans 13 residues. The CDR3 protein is CAWSFSGNQPQHF. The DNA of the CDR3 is TGTGCCTGGAGTTTTTCGGGAAATCAGCCCCAGCATTTT.

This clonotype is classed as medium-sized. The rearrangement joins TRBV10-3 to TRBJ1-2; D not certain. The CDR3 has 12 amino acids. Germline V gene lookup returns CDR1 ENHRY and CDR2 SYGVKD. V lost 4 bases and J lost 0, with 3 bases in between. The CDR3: CAISATNYGYTF. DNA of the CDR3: TGTGCCATCAGTGCGACTAACTATGGCTACACCTTC.

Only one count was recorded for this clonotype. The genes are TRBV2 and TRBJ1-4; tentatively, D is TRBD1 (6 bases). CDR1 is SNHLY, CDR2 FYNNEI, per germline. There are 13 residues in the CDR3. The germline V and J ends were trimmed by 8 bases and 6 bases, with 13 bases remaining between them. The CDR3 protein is CASSDRLYEKLFF. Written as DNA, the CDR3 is TGTGCCAGCTCTGACAGGCTTTATGAAAAACTGTTTTTT.

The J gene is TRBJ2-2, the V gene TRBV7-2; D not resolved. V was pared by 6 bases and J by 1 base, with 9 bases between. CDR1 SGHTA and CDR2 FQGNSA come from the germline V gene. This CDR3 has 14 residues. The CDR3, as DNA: TGTGCCAGCAGTAACAGCCGGAACACCGGGGAGCTGTTTTTT. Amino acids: CASSNSRNTGELFF. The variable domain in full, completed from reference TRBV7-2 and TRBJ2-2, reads GAGVSQSPSNKVTEKGKDVELRCDPISGHTALYWYRQSLGQGLEFLIYFQGNSAPDKSGLPSDRFSAERTGGSVSTLTIQRTQQEDSAVYLCASSNSRNTGELFFGEGSRLTVL.

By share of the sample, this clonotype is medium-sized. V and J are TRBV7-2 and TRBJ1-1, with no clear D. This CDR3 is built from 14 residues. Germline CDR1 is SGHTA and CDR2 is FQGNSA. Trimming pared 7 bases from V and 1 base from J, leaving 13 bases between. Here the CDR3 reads CASTIDISNTEAFF. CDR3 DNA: TGTGCCAGCACCATCGACATCTCGAACACTGAAGCTTTCTTT.

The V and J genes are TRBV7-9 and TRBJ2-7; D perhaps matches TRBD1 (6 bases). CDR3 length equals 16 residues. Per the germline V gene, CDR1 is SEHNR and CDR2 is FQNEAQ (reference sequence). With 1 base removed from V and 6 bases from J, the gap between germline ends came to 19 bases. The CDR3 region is CASSLVGRTDPGEQYF. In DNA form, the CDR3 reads TGTGCCAGCAGCTTAGTTGGTCGGACAGATCCTGGCGAGCAGTACTTC.

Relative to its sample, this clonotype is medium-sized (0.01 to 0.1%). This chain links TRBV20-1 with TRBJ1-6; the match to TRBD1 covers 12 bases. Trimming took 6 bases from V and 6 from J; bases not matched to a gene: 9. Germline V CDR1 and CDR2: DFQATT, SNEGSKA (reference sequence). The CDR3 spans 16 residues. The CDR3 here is CSAQKGQGASNSPLHF. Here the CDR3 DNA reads TGCAGTGCCCAGAAGGGACAGGGGGCAAGTAATTCACCCCTCCACTTT.